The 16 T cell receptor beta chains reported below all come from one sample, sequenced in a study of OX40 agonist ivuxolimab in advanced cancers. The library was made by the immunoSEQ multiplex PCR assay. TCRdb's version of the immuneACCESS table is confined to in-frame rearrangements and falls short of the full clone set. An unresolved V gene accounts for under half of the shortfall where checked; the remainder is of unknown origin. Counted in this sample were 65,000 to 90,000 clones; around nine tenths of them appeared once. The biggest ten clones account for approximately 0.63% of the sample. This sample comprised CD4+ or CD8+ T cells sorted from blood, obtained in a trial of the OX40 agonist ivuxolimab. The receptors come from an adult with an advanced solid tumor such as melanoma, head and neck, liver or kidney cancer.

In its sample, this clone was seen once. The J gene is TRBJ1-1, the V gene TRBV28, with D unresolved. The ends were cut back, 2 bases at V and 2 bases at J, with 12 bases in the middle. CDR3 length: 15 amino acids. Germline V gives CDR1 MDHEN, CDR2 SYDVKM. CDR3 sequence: CASSLIYRLNTEAFF. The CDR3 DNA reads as TGTGCCAGCAGTTTAATTTACCGGCTCAACACTGAAGCTTTCTTT.

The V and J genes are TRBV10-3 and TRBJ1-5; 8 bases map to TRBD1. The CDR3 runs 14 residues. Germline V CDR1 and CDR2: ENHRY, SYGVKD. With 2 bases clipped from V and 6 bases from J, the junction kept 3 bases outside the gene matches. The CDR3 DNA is TGTGCCATCAGTGAGGGACAGGGCACTCAGCCCCAGCATTTT. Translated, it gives CAISEGQGTQPQHF.

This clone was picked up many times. The DNA of the CDR3 is TGTGCCAGCAGCGTAAGACAGGGCTACGAATTCACCTTC. Translation gives CASSVRQGYEFTF. This sequence joins TRBV9 and TRBJ1-2; TRBD1 matches 7 bases. V shed 1 base and J 13 bases; nucleotides not matched to a gene: 10. The germline V gene has CDR1 SGDLS and CDR2 YYNGEE. CDR3 length: 13 residues.

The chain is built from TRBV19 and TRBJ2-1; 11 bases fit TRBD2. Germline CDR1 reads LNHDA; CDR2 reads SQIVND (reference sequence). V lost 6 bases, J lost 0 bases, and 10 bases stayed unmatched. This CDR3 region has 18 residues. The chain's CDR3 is CASSYQGLAAFSYNEQFF. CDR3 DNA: TGTGCCAGTAGCTATCAGGGACTAGCGGCCTTCTCCTACAATGAGCAGTTCTTC.

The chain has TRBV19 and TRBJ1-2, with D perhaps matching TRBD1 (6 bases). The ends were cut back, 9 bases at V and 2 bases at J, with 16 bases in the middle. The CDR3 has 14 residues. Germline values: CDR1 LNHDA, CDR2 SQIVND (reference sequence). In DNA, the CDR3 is TGTGCCAGCCTCCCAAGGGGGAGAAACTATGGCTACACCTTC. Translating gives CASLPRGRNYGYTF.

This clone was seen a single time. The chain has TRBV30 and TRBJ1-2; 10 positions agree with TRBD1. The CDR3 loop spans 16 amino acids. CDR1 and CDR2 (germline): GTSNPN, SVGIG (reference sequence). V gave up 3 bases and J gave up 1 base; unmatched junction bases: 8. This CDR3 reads CAWSQTGGNYNYGYTF. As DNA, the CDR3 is TGTGCCTGGAGCCAGACAGGGGGCAATTATAACTATGGCTACACCTTC.

The CDR3 DNA reads as TGCGCCAGCAGCTTAACAGGGGCCGACTACAATGAGCAGTTCTTC. Translating it yields CASSLTGADYNEQFF. The chain has TRBV5-1 and TRBJ2-1, with 7 bases aligning to TRBD1. There are 15 residues in the CDR3. Looked up from germline, CDR1 is SGHRS and CDR2 is YFSETQ. V lost 2 bases and J lost 3; bases outside the gene matches: 5.

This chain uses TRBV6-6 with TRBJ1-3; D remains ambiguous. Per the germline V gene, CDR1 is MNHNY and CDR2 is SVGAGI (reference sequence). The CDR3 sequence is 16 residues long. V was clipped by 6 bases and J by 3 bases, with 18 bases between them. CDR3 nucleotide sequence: TGTGCCAGCAGAACCGGGTCGACGTCGTATGGAAACACCATATATTTT. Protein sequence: CASRTGSTSYGNTIYF.

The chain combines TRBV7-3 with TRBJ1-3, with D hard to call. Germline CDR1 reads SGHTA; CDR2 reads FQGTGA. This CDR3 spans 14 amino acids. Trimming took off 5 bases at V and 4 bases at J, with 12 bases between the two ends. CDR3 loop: CASSDRGVGNTIYF. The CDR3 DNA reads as TGTGCCAGCAGCGACCGCGGGGTGGGAAACACCATATATTTT.

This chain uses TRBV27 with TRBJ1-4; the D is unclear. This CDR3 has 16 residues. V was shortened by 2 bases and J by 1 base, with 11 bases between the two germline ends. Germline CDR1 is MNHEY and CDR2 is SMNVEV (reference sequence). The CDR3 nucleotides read TGTGCCAGCAGTTTAGGAGTCGGTATAACTAATGAAAAACTGTTTTTT. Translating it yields CASSLGVGITNEKLFF.

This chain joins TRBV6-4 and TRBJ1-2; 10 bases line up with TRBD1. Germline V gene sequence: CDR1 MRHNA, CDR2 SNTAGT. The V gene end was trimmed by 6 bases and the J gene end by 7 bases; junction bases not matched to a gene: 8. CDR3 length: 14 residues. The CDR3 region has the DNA TGTGCCAGCAGAGCGACAGGGGGCGCGGGTGGCTACACCTTC. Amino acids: CASRATGGAGGYTF.

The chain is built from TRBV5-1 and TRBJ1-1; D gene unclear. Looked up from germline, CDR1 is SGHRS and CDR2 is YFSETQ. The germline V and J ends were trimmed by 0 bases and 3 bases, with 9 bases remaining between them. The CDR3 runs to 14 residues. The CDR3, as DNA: TGCGCCAGCAGCTTGGGACCGTCCGACACTGAAGCTTTCTTT. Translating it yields CASSLGPSDTEAFF.

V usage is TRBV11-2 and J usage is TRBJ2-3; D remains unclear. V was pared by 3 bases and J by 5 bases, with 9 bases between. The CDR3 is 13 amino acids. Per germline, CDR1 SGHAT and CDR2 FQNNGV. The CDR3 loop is CASSFSPRDTQYF. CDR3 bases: TGTGCCAGCAGCTTTTCTCCGCGAGATACGCAGTATTTT.

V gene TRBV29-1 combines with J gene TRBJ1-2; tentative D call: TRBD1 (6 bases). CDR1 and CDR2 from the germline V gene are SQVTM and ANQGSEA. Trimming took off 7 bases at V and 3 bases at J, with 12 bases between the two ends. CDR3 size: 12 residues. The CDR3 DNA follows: TGCAGCGCGACCCCAGGGGACTATGGCTACACCTTC. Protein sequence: CSATPGDYGYTF.

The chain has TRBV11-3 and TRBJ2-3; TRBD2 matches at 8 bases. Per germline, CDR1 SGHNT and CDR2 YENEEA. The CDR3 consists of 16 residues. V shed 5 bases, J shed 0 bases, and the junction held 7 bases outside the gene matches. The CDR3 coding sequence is TGTGCCAGCAGCCCCCGGGGGGGTTCAAGCACAGATACGCAGTATTTT. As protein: CASSPRGGSSTDTQYF.

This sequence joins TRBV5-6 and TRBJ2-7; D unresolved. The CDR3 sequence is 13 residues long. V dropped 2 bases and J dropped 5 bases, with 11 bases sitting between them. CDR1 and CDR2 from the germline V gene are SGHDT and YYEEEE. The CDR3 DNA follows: TGTGCCAGCAGCTTCCCAATCACTAACGAGCAGTACTTC. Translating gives CASSFPITNEQYF.